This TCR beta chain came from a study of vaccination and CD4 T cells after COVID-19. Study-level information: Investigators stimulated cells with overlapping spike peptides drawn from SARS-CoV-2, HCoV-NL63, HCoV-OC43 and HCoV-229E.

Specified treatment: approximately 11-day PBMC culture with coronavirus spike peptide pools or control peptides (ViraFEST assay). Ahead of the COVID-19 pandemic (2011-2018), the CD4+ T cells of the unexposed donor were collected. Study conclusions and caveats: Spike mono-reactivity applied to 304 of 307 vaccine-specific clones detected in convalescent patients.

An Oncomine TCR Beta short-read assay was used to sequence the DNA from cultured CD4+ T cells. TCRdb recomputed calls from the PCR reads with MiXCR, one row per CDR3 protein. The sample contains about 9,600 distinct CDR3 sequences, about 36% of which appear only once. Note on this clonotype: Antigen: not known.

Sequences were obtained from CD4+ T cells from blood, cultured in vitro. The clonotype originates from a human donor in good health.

This CDR3 reads CASSLGGPQETQYF. The CDR3 DNA reads as TGTGCCAGCAGCTTGGGGGGTCCCCAAGAGACCCAGTACTTC. V and J are TRBV5-5 and TRBJ2-5; D unresolved. The CDR3 spans 14 residues. Trimming shortened V by 0 bases and J by 1 base, and 7 bases separated the two germline ends. Germline CDR1 reads SGHKS; CDR2 reads YYEKEE (reference sequence).